This T cell receptor (beta chain) was found in a study of CD8 T cells in ankylosing spondylitis. Losses at the gene ends were 2 bases for V and 5 bases for J; bases not matched to a gene: 5. The CDR3 spans 14 residues. The germline V gene encodes CDR1 SGHRS and CDR2 YFSETQ. Using its own MiXCR run on the 5' RACE reads, TCRdb lists one record per CDR3 protein. The sample contains roughly 180,000 distinct CDR3 sequences, roughly 13% of which appear only once. In its sample, this clonotype was seen a few times. V gene TRBV5-1 combines with J gene TRBJ2-5; 8 bases are a match to TRBD1. The sequencing sample was made of blood, either unsorted or a sorted T cell fraction (not recorded which). This sequence was found in a male donor with ankylosing spondylitis or in good health (not recorded which). CDR3 sequence reads: CASSFNRGEETQYF. In DNA form, the CDR3 reads TGCGCCAGCAGCTTCAACAGGGGGGAGGAGACCCAGTACTTC.